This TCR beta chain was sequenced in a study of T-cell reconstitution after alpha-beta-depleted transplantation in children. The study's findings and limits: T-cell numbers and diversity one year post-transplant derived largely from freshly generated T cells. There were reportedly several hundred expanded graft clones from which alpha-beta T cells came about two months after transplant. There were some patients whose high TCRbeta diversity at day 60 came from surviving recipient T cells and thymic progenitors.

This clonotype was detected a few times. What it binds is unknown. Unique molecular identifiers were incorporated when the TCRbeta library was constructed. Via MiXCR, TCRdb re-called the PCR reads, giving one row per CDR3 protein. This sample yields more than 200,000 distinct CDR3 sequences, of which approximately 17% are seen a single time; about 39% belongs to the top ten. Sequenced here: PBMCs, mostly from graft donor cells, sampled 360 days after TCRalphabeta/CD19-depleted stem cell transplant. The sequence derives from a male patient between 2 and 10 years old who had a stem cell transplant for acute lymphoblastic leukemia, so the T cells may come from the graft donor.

In DNA, the CDR3 is TGTGCCAGCAGCTTAGCGGAGGAGCGAGGCTACGAGCAGTACTTC. Protein product: CASSLAEERGYEQYF. The V call is TRBV7-2, the J call TRBJ2-7, with D possibly being TRBD2 (5 bases). CDR3 length equals 15 residues. Between the trimmed V and J ends, which lost 0 bases and 3 bases, there was a span of 12 bases. Germline CDR1 SGHTA, CDR2 FQGNSA.